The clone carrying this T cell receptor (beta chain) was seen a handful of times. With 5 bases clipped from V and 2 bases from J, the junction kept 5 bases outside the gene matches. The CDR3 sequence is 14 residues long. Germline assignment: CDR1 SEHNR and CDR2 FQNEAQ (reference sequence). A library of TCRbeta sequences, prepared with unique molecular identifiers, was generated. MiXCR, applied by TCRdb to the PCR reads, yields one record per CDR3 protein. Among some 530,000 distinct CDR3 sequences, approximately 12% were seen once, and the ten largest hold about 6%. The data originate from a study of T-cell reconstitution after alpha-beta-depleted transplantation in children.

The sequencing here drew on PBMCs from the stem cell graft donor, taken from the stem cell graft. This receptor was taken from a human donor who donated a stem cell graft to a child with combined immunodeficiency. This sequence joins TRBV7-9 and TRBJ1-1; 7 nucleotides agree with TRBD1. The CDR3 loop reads CASSIRDSNTEAFF. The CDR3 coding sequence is TGTGCCAGCAGCATCCGGGACAGTAACACTGAAGCTTTCTTT.